The 14 T cell receptor beta chains reported below all come from one sample, sequenced in a study of blood T cells in healthy people across ages. Primed by a sample-barcoded 5' primer and a J-beta primer mix, a second PCR proceeded for about 7 to 11 cycles. TCRdb re-derived calls from the 5' RACE reads in MiXCR, one entry per CDR3 protein. The sample carries over 950,000 distinct CDR3 sequences, roughly 51% recorded once. Specimen: blood. The source is a woman aged 60 to 75 in good health.

The V call is TRBV12-3 or TRBV12-4, the J call TRBJ1-1; D may be TRBD1 (5 bases). Deletions cut 4 bases from V and 1 base from J, with 10 bases between. The CDR3 runs 14 residues. CDR3 loop: CASSSGTRNTEAFF. The CDR3 nucleotides read TGTGCCAGCAGTTCGGGGACGAGGAACACTGAAGCTTTCTTT.

This clonotype has more than one count but fewer than ten. This chain links TRBV15 with TRBJ2-7; maybe TRBD1 (5 bases). The CDR3 has 16 residues. V was pared by 0 bases and J by 0 bases, with 12 bases between. The germline V gene encodes CDR1 LNHNV and CDR2 YYDKDF (reference sequence). CDR3 residues: CATSRDGAGSSYEQYF. CDR3 DNA sequence: TGTGCCACCAGCAGAGATGGGGCAGGCAGCTCCTACGAGCAGTACTTC.

CDR3 coding DNA: TGTGCCACCTCTTCGTTCGCGGGGGTAGATACGCAGTATTTT. Translated: CATSSFAGVDTQYF. The chain has TRBV24-1 and TRBJ2-3, with 7 bases identical to TRBD2. Germline CDR1 reads KGHDR; CDR2 reads SFDVKD. CDR3 length equals 14 residues. Trimming cost V 9 bases and J 5 bases; bases outside gene matches: 10.

The count of this clonotype is one. The gene calls are TRBV20-1 and TRBJ2-5, with D possibly being TRBD1 or TRBD2 (5 bases each). Germline loops: CDR1 DFQATT, CDR2 SNEGSKA (reference sequence). Trimming pared 4 bases from V and 11 bases from J, leaving 17 bases between. The CDR3 extends over 12 amino acids. The CDR3 bases are TGCAGTGCTATGGGGCCATCTTCGGGGCAGTACTTC. The encoded protein is CSAMGPSSGQYF.

This chain connects TRBV3-1 to TRBJ2-5; tentatively, D is TRBD2 (5 bases). Trimming removed 1 base from V and 11 bases from J, with 23 bases in between. CDR3 length: 16 residues. Germline V gene data show CDR1 as LGHDT and CDR2 as YNNKEL (reference sequence). CDR3 amino acids: CASSQGVVRGDNEQYF. Here the CDR3 DNA reads TGTGCCAGCAGCCAAGGCGTAGTACGGGGTGACAATGAGCAGTACTTC.

The genes are TRBV14 and TRBJ2-7; D gene uncertain. In germline, CDR1 is SGHDN, CDR2 FVKESK. With 5 bases removed from V and 5 bases from J, the gap between germline ends came to 10 bases. The CDR3 consists of 12 residues. The chain's CDR3 is CASSAHPHEQYF. The CDR3 DNA reads TGTGCCAGCAGCGCGCATCCACACGAGCAGTACTTC. Full variable domain (remainder filled in from reference TRBV14 and TRBJ2-7): EAGVTQFPSHSVIEKGQTVTLRCDPISGHDNLYWYRRVMGKEIKFLLHFVKESKQDESGMPNNRFLAERTGGTYSTLKVQPAELEDSGVYFCASSAHPHEQYFGPGTRLTVT.

This clonotype has a handful of counts. The chain is built from TRBV5-6 and TRBJ2-1; D is uncertain. The CDR3 spans 11 residues. CDR1 SGHDT and CDR2 YYEEEE come from the germline V gene. Between the trimmed V and J ends, which lost 4 bases and 8 bases, there was a span of 7 bases. The CDR3 coding sequence is TGTGCCAGCAGCCAGTTCGATGAGCAGTTCTTC. Translating gives CASSQFDEQFF.

The chain recombines TRBV7-9 with TRBJ2-2; possible D gene TRBD1, 6 bases. Trimming took 4 bases from V and 2 from J, leaving 11 bases between them. Per germline, CDR1 SEHNR and CDR2 FQNEAQ (reference sequence). The CDR3 has 15 amino acids. In DNA form, the CDR3 reads TGTGCCAGCAGCTATACCGGGACAAACACCGGGGAGCTGTTTTTT. Its translation: CASSYTGTNTGELFF.

Comment on this clonotype: This sequence may be a read error, since a much larger clone differs from it by one base. V usage is TRBV7-2 and J usage is TRBJ2-1; D tentatively reads TRBD1 or TRBD2 (5 bases each). Matching the DNA end better, TRBJ2-7 makes the J call doubtful. The CDR3 sequence is 14 residues long. The V gene's germline CDR1 is SGHTA and CDR2 FQGNSA. The CDR3 nucleotides are TGTGCCAGCAGCCGGGGCCTTGGCGACAATGAGCAGTACTTC. Protein sequence: CASSRGLGDNEQYF.

This clonotype has just a few counts. The V call is TRBV12-3 or TRBV12-4, the J call TRBJ2-3, with a possible D match to TRBD1 (5 bases). V lost 3 bases to trimming and J lost 4 bases, with 17 bases between them. This CDR3 region has 16 residues. The CDR3 nucleotides read TGTGCCAGCAGTTTCCTTGGCGGCAGGGCGGCAGATACGCAGTATTTT. It encodes CASSFLGGRAADTQYF.

The sample holds a few counts of this clonotype. The chain recombines TRBV7-9 with TRBJ1-2; D is unresolved. Per germline, CDR1 SEHNR and CDR2 FQNEAQ (reference sequence). Trimming left V 3 bases short and J 1 base short, with 6 bases between. This CDR3 has 13 residues. This CDR3 is CASSFEINYGYTF. In nucleotides, the CDR3 is TGTGCCAGCAGCTTTGAGATTAACTATGGCTACACCTTC.

V is TRBV7-2 and J is TRBJ1-1, with D tentatively TRBD1 (5 bases). Trimming cost V 1 base and J 4 bases, with 13 bases left between them. The CDR3 extends over 15 amino acids. CDR1 and CDR2 from the germline V gene are SGHTA and FQGNSA. Written as DNA, the CDR3 is TGTGCCAGCAGCTTAGTTCGGGGTGGGGCCACTGAAGCTTTCTTT. Protein product: CASSLVRGGATEAFF.

CDR3: CASSIPGGRPQHF. CDR3 in DNA: TGTGCCAGCAGCATCCCTGGAGGTCGTCCCCAGCATTTT. The J gene is TRBJ1-5, the V gene TRBV3-1; D remains unclear. Germline loops: CDR1 LGHDT, CDR2 YNNKEL (reference sequence). V gave up 5 bases and J gave up 10 bases, with 15 bases separating them. The length of the CDR3 is 13 residues. The full variable domain, its missing parts supplied by reference TRBV3-1 and TRBJ1-5, is DTAVSQTPKYLVTQMGNDKSIKCEQNLGHDTMYWYKQDSKKFLKIMFSYNNKELIINETVPNRFSPKSPDKAHLNLHINSLELGDSAVYFCASSIPGGRPQHFGDGTRLSIL.

In this sample, this clonotype turned up a few times. The rearrangement links TRBV27 to TRBJ2-7; 7 bases are a match to TRBD1. With V trimmed by 5 bases and J by 3 bases, 7 bases remained unmatched. Germline assignment: CDR1 MNHEY and CDR2 SMNVEV (reference sequence). The CDR3 extends over 14 amino acids. DNA of the CDR3: TGTGCCAGCAGTAAAGGGGGCGCAAACTACGAGCAGTACTTC. Encoded protein: CASSKGGANYEQYF.